Presented here are 31 T cell receptor beta chains from one specimen sequenced in a study of CD8 T cells in Susac syndrome. It was with random hexamers that roughly 0.5 to 1 ug RNA was reverse transcribed. TCRdb redid the calling of the immunoSEQ multiplex PCR reads with MiXCR, one entry per CDR3 protein. The table includes some 160,000 distinct CDR3 sequences, 90% to 95% detected once. The sequenced material came from CD4+ T cells from PBMCs. These receptor sequences come from a human donor with Susac syndrome.

CDR3 bases: TGCGCCAGCACCGAGGATGGGGGCGGGTATAATTCACCCCTCCACTTT. This gives the protein CASTEDGGGYNSPLHF. This chain connects TRBV5-1 to TRBJ1-6, with D perhaps TRBD1 (6 bases). Per the germline V gene, CDR1 is SGHRS and CDR2 is YFSETQ. With 6 bases removed from V and 4 bases from J, the gap between germline ends came to 17 bases. This CDR3 spans 16 amino acids.

The rearrangement uses TRBV20-1 and TRBJ2-5, with 7 positions matching TRBD1. Germline assignment: CDR1 DFQATT and CDR2 SNEGSKA (reference sequence). With V trimmed by 6 bases and J by 4 bases, 11 bases remained unmatched. There are 14 residues in the CDR3. CDR3 sequence reads: CSAKTGVLGETQYF. DNA for the CDR3: TGCAGTGCAAAAACAGGGGTTCTAGGAGAGACCCAGTACTTC.

This chain connects TRBV2 to TRBJ2-6, with 9 nucleotides matching TRBD1. The length of the CDR3 is 16 residues. From germline, CDR1 is SNHLY and CDR2 FYNNEI. The V and J ends lost 6 bases and 0 bases, in that order; junction bases with no gene match: 3. DNA for the CDR3: TGTGCCAGCAGGGGACAGGGCACCTCTGGGGCCAACGTCCTGACTTTC. Amino acid sequence: CASRGQGTSGANVLTF.

This chain connects TRBV20-1 to TRBJ2-1, with 7 nucleotides matching TRBD1. The CDR3 length is 14 residues. V lost 3 bases, J lost 0 bases, and 2 bases stayed unmatched. From germline, CDR1 is DFQATT and CDR2 SNEGSKA (reference sequence). The CDR3 protein is CSASRDSSYNEQFF. In nucleotides, the CDR3 is TGCAGTGCTAGCCGGGACAGCTCCTACAATGAGCAGTTCTTC.

The rearrangement uses TRBV4-1 and TRBJ1-3; D call uncertain. This CDR3 has 18 amino acids. Per germline, CDR1 MGHRA and CDR2 YSYEKL. V was pared by 1 base and J by 0 bases, with 16 bases between. In nucleotides, the CDR3 is TGCGCCAGCAGCCAAGTCAAGCCGAGGTCCTACTCTGGAAACACCATATATTTT. It is translated as CASSQVKPRSYSGNTIYF.

This clonotype was detected only once. This sequence joins TRBV28 and TRBJ1-2; 12 positions agree with TRBD1. The germline gives CDR1 MDHEN, CDR2 SYDVKM. The CDR3 sequence is 14 residues long. Trimming cost V 4 bases and J 8 bases; bases outside gene matches: 5. The CDR3 spells CASSSGQGAEGYTF. CDR3 sequence (DNA): TGTGCCAGCAGTTCGGGACAGGGGGCGGAAGGCTACACCTTC.

The sample holds a few counts of this clonotype. V and J are TRBV29-1 and TRBJ2-3; D gene unclear. CDR1 and CDR2 from the germline V gene are SQVTM and ANQGSEA. This CDR3 is built from 12 residues. The germline V and J ends were trimmed by 3 bases and 2 bases, with 6 bases remaining between them. As DNA, the CDR3 is TGCAGCGTTGAGACGGACACAGATACGCAGTATTTT. Its protein product is CSVETDTDTQYF.

The genes are TRBV5-4 and TRBJ2-1, with 11 bases that match TRBD2. Trimming took 5 bases from V and 1 from J; bases not matched to a gene: 5. The CDR3 covers 16 residues. CDR1 is SGHNT, CDR2 YYREEE, per germline (reference sequence). The CDR3 nucleotides are TGTGCCAGCAGTCAGTCTAGCGGGGGGTCCTACAATGAGCAGTTCTTC. Protein sequence: CASSQSSGGSYNEQFF. Full variable domain (missing parts from reference TRBV5-4 and TRBJ2-1): ETGVTQSPTHLIKTRGQQVTLRCSSQSGHNTVSWYQQALGQGPQFIFQYYREEENGRGNFPPRFSGLQFPNYSSELNVNALELDDSALYLCASSQSSGGSYNEQFFGPGTRLTVL.

The CDR3 DNA is TGTGCCAGCAGTGAATCGAAGGGGGCAGGCACAGATACGCAGTATTTT. Translating gives CASSESKGAGTDTQYF. This chain joins TRBV25-1 and TRBJ2-3, with 7 bases identical to TRBD1. V gave up 1 base and J gave up 1 base; unmatched junction bases: 5. There are 16 residues in the CDR3. Germline V gene lookup returns CDR1 MGHDK and CDR2 SYGVNS.

In the case of this clonotype: One end of the junction fails to match germline, which may point to a read error. The chain combines TRBV3-1 with TRBJ2-3; the match to TRBD2 covers 8 bases. The CDR3 spans 13 residues. Germline V CDR1 and CDR2: LGHDT, YNNKEL (reference sequence). The CDR3 DNA reads TGTGCCAGCAGCCAAGAAGGACGGGGGGGCGTCCGTTTT. The encoded protein is CASSQEGRGGVRF.

This chain uses TRBV4-1 with TRBJ1-2; 7 bases match TRBD1. The CDR3 is made up of 14 amino acids. The V and J ends lost 0 bases and 6 bases, in that order; junction bases with no gene match: 4. Germline loops: CDR1 MGHRA, CDR2 YSYEKL. CDR3: CASSQEDREDGYTF. Written as DNA, the CDR3 is TGCGCCAGCAGCCAAGAAGACAGGGAGGATGGCTACACCTTC.

The V and J genes are TRBV5-4 and TRBJ1-6, with TRBD1 identical over 11 bases. The CDR3 length is 15 residues. The trim removed 4 bases at V and 6 bases at J, leaving 3 bases unmatched. Germline V gene sequence: CDR1 SGHNT, CDR2 YYREEE (reference sequence). The CDR3 spells CASSEGQGVNSPLHF. The CDR3 DNA sequence: TGTGCCAGCAGCGAGGGACAGGGGGTTAATTCACCCCTCCACTTT. The full variable domain, completed using reference TRBV5-4 and TRBJ1-6, is ETGVTQSPTHLIKTRGQQVTLRCSSQSGHNTVSWYQQALGQGPQFIFQYYREEENGRGNFPPRFSGLQFPNYSSELNVNALELDDSALYLCASSEGQGVNSPLHFGNGTRLTVT.

The DNA for the CDR3 is TGTGCCAGCAGCGGCCCAGGAGGGGGCCTTAACGGCTACACCTTC. Its translation: CASSGPGGGLNGYTF. The chain joins TRBV6-1 to TRBJ1-2, with TRBD1 matching 7 bases. The CDR3 has 15 residues. Germline V gives CDR1 MNHNS, CDR2 SASEGT. The V and J ends lost 6 bases and 8 bases, in that order; junction bases with no gene match: 15.

The J gene is TRBJ2-1, the V gene TRBV12-5, with D tentatively TRBD2 (6 bases). Germline V gives CDR1 LGHNT, CDR2 FRNRAP. Trimming took 4 bases from V and 9 from J, leaving 19 bases between them. This CDR3 has 15 residues. The CDR3 DNA is TGTGCTAGTGGTTCCGGGACTTCCCCGATTGTTGAGCAGTTCTTC. It specifies CASGSGTSPIVEQFF.

The V and J genes are TRBV18 and TRBJ2-1; TRBD2 matches at 9 bases. In germline, CDR1 is KGHSH, CDR2 LQKENI. CDR3 size: 15 residues. Trimming cost V 6 bases and J 4 bases; bases outside gene matches: 7. DNA of the CDR3: TGTGCCAGCTCGGCCAGCGGGGGGACTTACAATGAGCAGTTCTTC. This encodes CASSASGGTYNEQFF.

This chain links TRBV7-2 with TRBJ1-2; 11 bases match TRBD1. This CDR3 is 14 amino acids long. The V gene end was trimmed by 1 base and the J gene end by 7 bases; junction bases not matched to a gene: 2. Germline V gene sequence: CDR1 SGHTA, CDR2 FQGNSA. CDR3 amino acids: CASSLGTGGGGYTF. CDR3 DNA sequence: TGTGCCAGCAGCTTAGGGACAGGGGGCGGTGGCTACACCTTC.

The chain employs TRBV5-6 and TRBJ2-5; D gene ambiguous. Germline CDR1 SGHDT, CDR2 YYEEEE. The ends were cut back, 1 base at V and 3 bases at J, with 16 bases in the middle. The CDR3 extends over 16 amino acids. For the CDR3, the DNA is TGTGCCAGCAGCTTGCATCTGGGTTTAGGAGAAGAGACCCAGTACTTC. Translated: CASSLHLGLGEETQYF.

There are a few counts of this clonotype. The chain has TRBV7-2 and TRBJ2-3; unclear D gene. Looked up from germline, CDR1 is SGHTA and CDR2 is FQGNSA. This CDR3 comprises 14 residues. The ends were cut back, 2 bases at V and 4 bases at J, with 10 bases in the middle. The CDR3 DNA reads as TGTGCCAGCAGCTTATTGGGTCCCGCAGATACGCAGTATTTT. Translated, it gives CASSLLGPADTQYF.

V usage is TRBV9 and J usage is TRBJ1-2; D perhaps matches TRBD1 (6 bases). V was clipped by 3 bases and J by 3 bases, with 12 bases between them. The CDR3 consists of 14 residues. Germline CDR1 and CDR2: SGDLS and YYNGEE. The CDR3 DNA sequence: TGTGCCAGCAGCGCCCACAGGGCGGACTATGGCTACACCTTC. Its translation is CASSAHRADYGYTF. Combining the CDR3 with reference TRBV9 and TRBJ1-2 gives the whole variable domain DSGVTQTPKHLITATGQRVTLRCSPRSGDLSVYWYQQSLDQGLQFLIQYYNGEERAKGNILERFSAQQFPDLHSELNLSSLELGDSALYFCASSAHRADYGYTFGSGTRLTVV.

CDR3 coding DNA: TGTGCCACCAGCCCCGTCCCCCGGTCCACAGATACGCAGTATTTT. Translation gives CATSPVPRSTDTQYF. This chain joins TRBV15 and TRBJ2-3, with D unclear. CDR1 and CDR2 from the germline V gene are LNHNV and YYDKDF (reference sequence). The CDR3 is 15 residues long. The V end was cut by 5 bases, the J end by 2 bases, with 14 bases between.

This chain uses TRBV3-1 with TRBJ1-3; no firm D call. The germline gives CDR1 LGHDT, CDR2 YNNKEL (reference sequence). This CDR3 spans 12 amino acids. Trimming removed 6 bases at V and 4 bases at J, with 7 bases between. The CDR3 bases are TGTGCCAGCAGACTTGGGGGAAACACCATATATTTT. It is translated as CASRLGGNTIYF.

The chain recombines TRBV3-1 with TRBJ1-1; no clear D. Deletions cut 2 bases from V and 6 bases from J, with 13 bases between. CDR1 and CDR2 (germline): LGHDT, YNNKEL (reference sequence). The CDR3 runs to 14 residues. The CDR3 DNA is TGTGCCAGCAGCCAATTCTGGGGTAGGGCTGAAGCTTTCTTT. Its protein is CASSQFWGRAEAFF.

CDR3 nucleotides: TGTGCCAGCAGCCTGCACGGCTCTGGGGCCAACGTCCTGACTTTC. It encodes CASSLHGSGANVLTF. V gene TRBV11-2 combines with J gene TRBJ2-6; D is unresolved. The V gene lost 5 bases and the J gene lost 0 bases, with 8 bases spanning the gap. CDR3 length: 15 amino acids. Germline CDR1 reads SGHAT; CDR2 reads FQNNGV.

V usage is TRBV7-9 and J usage is TRBJ1-1, with D possibly TRBD1 on 5 matching bases. The germline gives CDR1 SEHNR, CDR2 FQNEAQ (reference sequence). Trimming removed 5 bases from V and 0 bases from J, with 16 bases in between. This CDR3 has 16 residues. CDR3 DNA sequence: TGTGCCAGCAGCATTAGTCGTGGGGGGGTGAACACTGAAGCTTTCTTT. It yields the protein CASSISRGGVNTEAFF.

The chain employs TRBV15 and TRBJ1-1; 7 nucleotides match TRBD1. From germline, CDR1 is LNHNV and CDR2 YYDKDF (reference sequence). CDR3 size: 15 residues. V lost 1 base to trimming and J lost 7 bases; unmatched junction nucleotides: 9. The CDR3 loop is CATSRGVGGPFEAFF. The DNA of the CDR3 is TGTGCCACCAGCAGAGGCGTAGGGGGCCCGTTTGAAGCTTTCTTT.

The genes are TRBV29-1 and TRBJ2-1, with unresolved D. This CDR3 is built from 12 residues. Germline-derived CDR1 and CDR2 are SQVTM and ANQGSEA. V was pared by 3 bases and J by 4 bases, with 7 bases between. The CDR3 coding sequence is TGCAGCGTTGACGACACGTACAATGAGCAGTTCTTC. Translated: CSVDDTYNEQFF.

The rearrangement joins TRBV29-1 to TRBJ2-1; D not certain. Germline loops: CDR1 SQVTM, CDR2 ANQGSEA. The CDR3 extends over 15 amino acids. The ends were cut back, 7 bases at V and 0 bases at J, with 16 bases in the middle. The CDR3: CSAQPTYLSYNEQFF. In DNA, the CDR3 is TGCAGCGCCCAGCCGACTTACCTCTCCTACAATGAGCAGTTCTTC.

The gene calls are TRBV3-1 and TRBJ2-7, with D perhaps matching TRBD2 (5 bases). This CDR3 is 13 amino acids long. Germline V lookup: CDR1 LGHDT, CDR2 YNNKEL (reference sequence). Trimming took 0 bases from V and 6 from J, leaving 9 bases between them. CDR3 DNA: TGTGCCAGCAGCCAAGATCCGGGGTTCGAGCAGTACTTC. This sequence encodes CASSQDPGFEQYF.

The chain joins TRBV20-1 to TRBJ1-1; D is undetermined. The CDR3 totals 12 residues. Germline V gene sequence: CDR1 DFQATT, CDR2 SNEGSKA (reference sequence). Trimming took 3 bases from V and 1 from J, leaving 6 bases between them. In DNA, the CDR3 is TGCAGTGCTAGTTGGGAGAACACTGAAGCTTTCTTT. Translated: CSASWENTEAFF.

V and J are TRBV6-2 or TRBV6-3 and TRBJ2-7, with TRBD2 identical over 9 bases. Germline lookup yields CDR1 MNHEY and CDR2 SVGEGT. V lost 4 bases and J lost 6; bases outside the gene matches: 7. The CDR3 consists of 14 residues. In DNA, the CDR3 is TGTGCCAGCAGTTCACCGGGACTAGCATCCGAGCAGTACTTC. Translation: CASSSPGLASEQYF.

The genes are TRBV10-2 and TRBJ2-7; D might be TRBD1 (6 bases). Germline values: CDR1 WSHSY, CDR2 SAAADI. This CDR3 contains 12 residues. Trimming stripped 4 bases from V and 6 bases from J, with 10 bases between. The CDR3 here is CASSGDILEQYF. The CDR3 DNA is TGCGCCAGCAGTGGGGACATCCTCGAGCAGTACTTC.